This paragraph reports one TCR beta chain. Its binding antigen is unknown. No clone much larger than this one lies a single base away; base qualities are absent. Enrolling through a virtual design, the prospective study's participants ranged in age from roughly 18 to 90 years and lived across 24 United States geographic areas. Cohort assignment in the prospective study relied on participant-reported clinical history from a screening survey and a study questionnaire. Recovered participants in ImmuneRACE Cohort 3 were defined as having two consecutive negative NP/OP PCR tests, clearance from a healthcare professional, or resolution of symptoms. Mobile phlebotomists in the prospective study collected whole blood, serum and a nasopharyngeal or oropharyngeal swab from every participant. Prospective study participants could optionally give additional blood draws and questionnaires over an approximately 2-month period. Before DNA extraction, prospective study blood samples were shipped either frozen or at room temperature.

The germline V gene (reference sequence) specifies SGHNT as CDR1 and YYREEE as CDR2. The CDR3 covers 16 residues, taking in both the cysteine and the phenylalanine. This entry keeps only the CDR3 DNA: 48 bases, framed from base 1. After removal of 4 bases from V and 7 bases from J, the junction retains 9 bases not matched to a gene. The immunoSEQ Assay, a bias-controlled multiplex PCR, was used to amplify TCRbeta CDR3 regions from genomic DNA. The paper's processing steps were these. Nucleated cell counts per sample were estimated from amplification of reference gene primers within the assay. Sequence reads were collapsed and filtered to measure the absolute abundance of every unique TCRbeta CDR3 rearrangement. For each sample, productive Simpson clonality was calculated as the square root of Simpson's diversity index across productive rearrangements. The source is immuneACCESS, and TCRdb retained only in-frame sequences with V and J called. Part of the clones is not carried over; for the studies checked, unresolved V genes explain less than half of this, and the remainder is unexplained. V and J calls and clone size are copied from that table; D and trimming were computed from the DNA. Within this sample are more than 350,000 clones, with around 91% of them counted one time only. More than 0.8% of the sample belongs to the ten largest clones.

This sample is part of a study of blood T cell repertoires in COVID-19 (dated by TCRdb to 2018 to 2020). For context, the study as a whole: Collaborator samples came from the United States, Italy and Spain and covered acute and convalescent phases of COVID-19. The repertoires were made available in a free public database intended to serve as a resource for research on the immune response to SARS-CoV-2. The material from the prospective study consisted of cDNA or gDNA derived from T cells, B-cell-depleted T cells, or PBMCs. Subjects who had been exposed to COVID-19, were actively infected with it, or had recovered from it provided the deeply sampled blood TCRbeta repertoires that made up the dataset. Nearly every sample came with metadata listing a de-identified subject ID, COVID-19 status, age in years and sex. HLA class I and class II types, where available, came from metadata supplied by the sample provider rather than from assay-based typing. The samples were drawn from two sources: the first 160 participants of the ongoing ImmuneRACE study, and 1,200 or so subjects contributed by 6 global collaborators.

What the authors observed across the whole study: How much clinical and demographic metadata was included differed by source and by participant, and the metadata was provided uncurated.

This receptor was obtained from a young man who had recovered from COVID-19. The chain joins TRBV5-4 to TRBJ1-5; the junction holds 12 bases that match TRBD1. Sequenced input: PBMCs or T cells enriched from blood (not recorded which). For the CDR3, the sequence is CASSTPGQGAWQPQHF. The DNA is TGTGCCAGCAGCACCCCGGGACAGGGGGCCTGGCAGCCCCAGCATTTT.